This T cell receptor (beta chain) was sequenced in a study of PD-1 blockade in classical Hodgkin lymphoma. Looked up from germline, CDR1 is SGHRS and CDR2 is YFSETQ. V gave up 3 bases and J gave up 0 bases, with 15 bases separating them. This CDR3 is 16 amino acids long. Time point meaning: cycle 4 day 1 (C4D1), after less than 7 weeks of nivolumab. Following autologous stem cell transplantation, relapse occurred in every patient, and exposure to brentuximab vedotin varied. Study conclusions and caveats: Before treatment, complete responders showed about the same diversity as newly diagnosed patients. Repertoire differences lack defined causes, possibly disease activity or prior therapy. Relapsed/refractory patients reportedly had the lowest baseline TCR diversity, below newly diagnosed patients, who were below healthy donors. It was CD4+ TCR diversity, not CD8+, that rose significantly by C4D1.

On this clone itself: What it recognizes is unknown.

TCRdb's table, derived via immunoSEQ multiplex PCR, lists solely in-frame clones and lacks some. The top ten hold around 20% of the sample, which has roughly 28,000 clones, over 75% seen once. The source material was peripheral blood mononuclear cells (PBMCs), sampled before the fourth cycle of nivolumab. This receptor was taken from a human donor with classical Hodgkin lymphoma. The V and J genes are TRBV5-1 and TRBJ1-2, with a weak D call TRBD1 (6 bases). CDR3 amino acids: CASSYGQTQANYGYTF. The CDR3 DNA reads as TGCGCCAGCAGCTACGGACAGACCCAAGCTAACTATGGCTACACCTTC.